This T cell receptor beta chain comes out of a study of T cell responses to AZD1222 COVID-19 vaccine. Study at large: Analysis merged second doses at about 4 or about 12 weeks. Study-level points and caveats: Most donors were white British and more were female, and clonal diversity was possibly underestimated. Along spike, vaccine-associated CD4 TCRs were found throughout, with dominance at 160-218 and 743-854.

Method: immunoSEQ multiplex PCR; TCRdb's copy keeps in-frame clones and lacks some. The sample has approximately 160,000 clones, about 92% seen once; the top ten hold over 0.7%. Trimming removed 0 bases from V and 3 bases from J; junction bases left unmatched: 5. Germline V gene lookup returns CDR1 LGHNA and CDR2 YSLEER. CDR3 length equals 16 residues. Points on this clone: Its specificity is unknown.

This clonotype was obtained from an adult in good health. Sample: peripheral blood, taken on day 0 of AZD1222 vaccination. The chain links TRBV4-3 to TRBJ2-3; 8 bases are shared with TRBD2. Here the CDR3 reads CASSQDSGANTDTQYF. CDR3 DNA: TGCGCCAGCAGCCAAGATAGCGGGGCCAATACAGATACGCAGTATTTT.